The rows below give T cell receptor beta chains drawn from one sample of a study of T cell changes during pregnancy in multiple sclerosis. Clones were read by immunoSEQ multiplex PCR, and TCRdb kept only the in-frame ones, dropping some. The data show about 98,000 clones, 92% seen once. The starting material was peripheral blood, obtained after pregnancy. The receptors here all came from a female donor in good health, enrolled as a control in a pregnancy study. Each CDR3 is given with its conserved first and last residue. Fields, in order: D gene, J gene, V gene, clone size, CDR3 protein, CDR3 DNA. The D gene is left open where the match is weak. Clone size is shown for a subset of rows, as once, few, many or a class of expanded clone.

>TRBD2|TRBJ2-5|TRBV9|-
CASSVDGTSGLKETQYF
TGTGCCAGCAGCGTAGACGGGACTAGCGGACTCAAAGAGACCCAGTACTTC
>-|TRBJ2-1|TRBV7-9|-
CASSLFSVDDEQFF
TGTGCCAGCAGCTTATTTAGCGTGGACGATGAGCAGTTCTTC
>TRBD1|TRBJ1-4|TRBV10-3|-
CAAGQANEKLFF
TGTGCCGCAGGACAGGCGAATGAAAAACTGTTTTTT
>-|TRBJ1-2|TRBV2|-
CATRRRTAEGFYGYTF
TGTGCCACTAGGCGTAGGACAGCGGAAGGGTTCTATGGCTACACCTTC
>TRBD1|TRBJ1-5|TRBV2|-
CASNQGVMQPQHF
TGTGCCAGCAACCAGGGGGTCATGCAGCCCCAGCATTTT
>-|TRBJ1-3|TRBV4-2|-
CASSQESLGSGRLSSGNTIYF
TGTGCCAGCAGCCAAGAGAGTTTAGGATCGGGGAGGCTGAGCTCTGGAAACACCATATATTTT
>TRBD1|TRBJ2-6|TRBV11-1|once
CASSVPPGQGAFGANVLTF
TGTGCCAGCAGCGTACCTCCGGGACAGGGGGCTTTTGGGGCCAACGTCCTGACTTTC
>TRBD2|TRBJ2-7|TRBV4-2|many
CASSQEGPAGGSYEQYF
TGTGCCAGCAGCCAAGAGGGCCCAGCGGGAGGTAGTTACGAGCAGTACTTC
>-|TRBJ1-1|TRBV6-6|-
CASSYLPNTEAFF
TGTGCCAGCAGTTACCTCCCGAACACTGAAGCTTTCTTT
>TRBD2|TRBJ2-5|TRBV27|-
CASRSRSPSGIGPQYF
TGTGCCAGCAGATCCAGATCGCCTAGCGGGATTGGGCCCCAGTACTTC
>-|TRBJ2-1|TRBV9|-
CASSVDTVSYNEQFF
TGTGCCAGCAGCGTAGATACAGTCTCCTACAATGAGCAGTTCTTC
>-|TRBJ1-5|TRBV7-9|few
CASSLSTGPQPQHF
TGTGCCAGCAGCTTAAGTACAGGGCCTCAGCCCCAGCATTTT
>-|TRBJ1-1|TRBV19|-
CASSMGPERRAEAFF
TGTGCCAGTAGTATGGGGCCAGAGCGTAGAGCTGAAGCTTTCTTT
>-|TRBJ2-1|TRBV10-3|-
CAISDPAGTYNEQFF
TGTGCCATCAGTGACCCGGCGGGAACCTACAATGAGCAGTTCTTC
>-|TRBJ2-3|TRBV27|once
CASRMTSTDTQYF
TGTGCCAGCAGAATGACAAGCACAGATACGCAGTATTTT
>-|TRBJ2-2|TRBV6-5|-
CASSPPRDNGELFF
TGTGCCAGCAGTCCGCCCAGGGACAACGGGGAGCTGTTTTTT
>TRBD1|TRBJ2-1|TRBV5-1|-
CASTRDRAGILPHEQFF
TGCGCCAGCACCCGGGACAGGGCTGGGATCTTGCCCCATGAGCAGTTCTTC
>TRBD1|TRBJ1-2|TRBV19|-
CASRGVRDRSNYGYTF
TGTGCCAGTAGGGGAGTCCGGGACAGGAGCAACTATGGCTACACCTTC
>TRBD1|TRBJ2-3|TRBV5-1|-
CASSWRTGGLSDTQYF
TGCGCCAGCAGCTGGAGGACAGGGGGCTTATCAGATACGCAGTATTTT
>TRBD2|TRBJ2-1|TRBV11-2|-
CASSATSPGEQFF
TGTGCCAGCAGCGCGACTAGCCCGGGCGAGCAGTTCTTC
>TRBD1|TRBJ2-2|TRBV28|-
CASCSPGQGAGELFF
TGTGCCAGTTGTAGTCCGGGACAGGGGGCCGGGGAGCTGTTTTTT
>-|TRBJ1-1|TRBV19|few
CASIQGFYTEAFF
TGTGCCAGTATACAGGGATTTTACACTGAAGCTTTCTTT
>TRBD2|TRBJ2-2|TRBV11-3|once
CASSLFPSGASGGELFF
TGTGCCAGCAGCTTATTTCCTAGCGGGGCCAGTGGCGGGGAGCTGTTTTTT
>-|TRBJ2-1|TRBV27|-
CASSFLAGSYNEQFF
TGTGCCAGCAGTTTTCTAGCTGGCTCCTACAATGAGCAGTTCTTC
>-|TRBJ2-1|TRBV27|once
CASSLNGAWFF
TGTGCCAGCAGTTTAAATGGGGCTTGGTTCTTC
>TRBD1|TRBJ1-2|TRBV19|-
CASSIERTGTRGYTF
TGTGCCAGTAGTATAGAAAGGACAGGGACGCGTGGCTACACCTTC
>TRBD1|TRBJ1-2|TRBV28|-
CASSLGTGGNGYTF
TGTGCCAGCAGTTTAGGGACAGGGGGTAACGGCTACACCTTC
>TRBD2|TRBJ2-1|TRBV5-1|-
CASTPSGNSYNEQFF
TGCGCCAGCACCCCTAGCGGGAATTCCTACAATGAGCAGTTCTTC
>-|TRBJ1-1|TRBV9|many
CASSVRRLNTEAFF
TGTGCCAGCAGCGTACGGAGGTTGAACACTGAAGCTTTCTTT
>-|TRBJ2-5|TRBV9|-
CASSRTDQETQYF
TGTGCCAGCAGCCGGACAGATCAAGAGACCCAGTACTTC
>-|TRBJ1-6|TRBV14|few
CASSQGLSPLHF
TGTGCCAGCAGCCAGGGGCTATCACCCCTCCACTTT
>TRBD1|TRBJ2-7|TRBV5-1|-
CASSIRRDRGLREQYF
TGCGCCAGCAGCATCCGCCGGGACAGGGGTCTTAGGGAGCAGTACTTC
>TRBD1|TRBJ2-5|TRBV7-9|-
CASSPAPGQDPQETQYF
TGTGCCAGCAGCCCCGCCCCGGGACAGGATCCCCAAGAGACCCAGTACTTC
>-|TRBJ2-7|TRBV6-1|-
CASSKGARNYEQYF
TGTGCCAGCAGTAAAGGTGCCAGGAACTACGAGCAGTACTTC
>TRBD2|TRBJ2-1|TRBV6-5|once
CASSSLGSGAYNEQFF
TGTGCCAGCAGTTCGCTGGGTAGCGGGGCCTACAATGAGCAGTTCTTC
>-|TRBJ1-6|TRBV9|-
CASSEASTANSPLHF
TGTGCCAGCAGTGAGGCGAGTACGGCAAATTCACCCCTCCACTTT
>TRBD1|TRBJ1-4|TRBV10-3|-
CAISGSGTADEKLFF
TGTGCCATCAGTGGTTCCGGGACAGCAGATGAAAAACTGTTTTTT
>-|TRBJ2-7|TRBV5-4|-
CASSLGQNYEQYF
TGTGCCAGCAGCTTGGGGCAGAACTACGAGCAGTACTTC
>-|TRBJ1-4|TRBV27|-
CASSLGGSEKLFF
TGTGCCAGCAGTTTAGGGGGGAGTGAAAAACTGTTTTTT
>-|TRBJ2-2|TRBV6-1|-
CASSESIERGELFF
TGTGCCAGCAGTGAATCTATCGAGAGGGGGGAGCTGTTTTTT
>TRBD2|TRBJ2-7|TRBV7-6|-
CASSLTSSGSEQYF
TGTGCCAGCAGCTTAACGTCTAGCGGTTCCGAGCAGTACTTC
>-|TRBJ2-5|TRBV7-8|-
CASSQGQETQYF
TGTGCCAGCAGCCAGGGCCAAGAGACCCAGTACTTC
>TRBD1|TRBJ2-1|TRBV5-1|-
CASSLDRVGNEQFF
TGCGCCAGCAGCCTCGACAGGGTAGGCAATGAGCAGTTCTTC
>TRBD2|TRBJ2-2|TRBV9|-
CASSVLAGLNTGELFF
TGTGCCAGCAGCGTCTTAGCGGGCTTGAACACCGGGGAGCTGTTTTTT
>-|TRBJ2-7|TRBV7-8|once
CASSLAGSYEQYF
TGTGCCAGCAGCTTAGCCGGGTCCTACGAGCAGTACTTC
>TRBD1|TRBJ2-7|TRBV6-5|-
CASSYEGVTGAYEQYF
TGTGCCAGCAGTTACGAGGGTGTGACAGGGGCCTACGAGCAGTACTTC
>-|TRBJ2-1|TRBV4-1|-
CASSESPGGHSYNEQFF
TGCGCCAGCAGCGAAAGTCCCGGGGGTCACTCCTACAATGAGCAGTTCTTC
>TRBD2|TRBJ2-1|TRBV11-3|-
CASSLAGAGAGPPEQFF
TGTGCCAGCAGCTTAGCAGGAGCGGGAGCGGGCCCCCCCGAGCAGTTCTTC
>TRBD1|TRBJ2-7|TRBV6-5|-
CASSSPGQGPYEQYF
TGTGCCAGCAGTTCCCCGGGACAGGGTCCCTACGAGCAGTACTTC
>-|TRBJ2-5|TRBV7-9|-
CASSPQRRTDEETQYF
TGTGCCAGCAGCCCCCAACGCAGGACAGACGAAGAGACCCAGTACTTC
>-|TRBJ1-5|TRBV6-1|-
CASRTQGSNQPQHF
TGTGCCAGCAGAACCCAGGGAAGCAATCAGCCCCAGCATTTT
>-|TRBJ1-1|TRBV6-6|-
CASSDNSVNTEAFF
TGTGCCAGCAGTGACAACTCGGTGAACACTGAAGCTTTCTTT
>-|TRBJ2-7|TRBV7-6|-
CASSLGAIPYEQYF
TGTGCCAGCAGCCTGGGGGCTATTCCCTACGAGCAGTACTTC
>TRBD2|TRBJ2-2|TRBV18|-
CASSPLSRENTGELFF
TGTGCCAGCTCACCACTTTCGCGGGAGAATACCGGGGAGCTGTTTTTT